This T cell receptor (beta chain) was sequenced for a study of blood T cell repertoires in COVID-19. Study-level information: The analysed material was cDNA or gDNA that came from T cells, B-cell-depleted T cells, or PBMCs.

Method: immunoSEQ multiplex PCR; TCRdb's copy keeps in-frame clones and lacks some. The table shows around 80,000 clones, with about 83% occurring only once. Losses at the gene ends were 4 bases for V and 7 bases for J; bases not matched to a gene: 9. From germline, CDR1 is SGHRS and CDR2 YFSETQ. The CDR3 runs to 16 residues. This rearrangement joins TRBV5-1 to TRBJ2-2, with 11 positions matching TRBD2. This receptor was obtained from a human donor in a cohort sampled during active COVID-19. The source material was peripheral blood. CDR3 in DNA: TGCGCCAGCAGCCCAGTGCTAGCGGGAGGACGCGGGGAGCTGTTTTTT. Its translation is CASSPVLAGGRGELFF.